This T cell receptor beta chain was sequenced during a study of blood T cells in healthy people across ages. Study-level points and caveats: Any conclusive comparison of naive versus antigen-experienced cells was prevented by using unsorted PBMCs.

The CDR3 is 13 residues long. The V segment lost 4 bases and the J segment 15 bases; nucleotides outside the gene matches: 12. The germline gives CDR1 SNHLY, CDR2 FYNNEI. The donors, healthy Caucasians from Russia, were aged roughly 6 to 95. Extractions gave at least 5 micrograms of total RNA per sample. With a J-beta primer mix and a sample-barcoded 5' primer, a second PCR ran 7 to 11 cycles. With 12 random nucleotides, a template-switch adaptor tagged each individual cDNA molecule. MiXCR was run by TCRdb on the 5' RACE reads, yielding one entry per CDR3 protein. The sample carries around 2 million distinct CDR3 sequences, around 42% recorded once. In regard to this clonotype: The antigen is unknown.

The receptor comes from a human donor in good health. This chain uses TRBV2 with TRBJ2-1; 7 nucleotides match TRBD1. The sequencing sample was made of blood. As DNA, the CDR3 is TGTGCCAGCAGTGCGGGACAGTTTCTTAATCGGTTCTTC. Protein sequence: CASSAGQFLNRFF.